This T cell receptor beta chain is drawn from a study of STAT3 mutations in large granular lymphocyte leukemia. Average productive template count per sample was 40,000 to 45,000. Produced via immunoSEQ multiplex PCR; TCRdb's table is partial and in-frame only. The data hold about 42,000 clones, with around 80% observed a single time. Findings of the study overall: In several patients, dominant TCR clone burden exceeded STAT3 mutant burden. In T-cell large granular lymphocyte leukemia, about half of patients showed multiple immunodominant subclonotypes. No sample exists from the first appearance of each clone.

Only a few counts were recorded for this clone. The antigen remains undetermined. Sequenced input: PBMCs. This sequence originates from a human donor with T large granular lymphocyte leukemia. Some clones in this sample may be carry-over from other donors' samples.

CDR3 coding DNA: TGTGCCAGCAGTGACGGGGGACAGACTCAGCCCCAGCATTTT. Amino acids: CASSDGGQTQPQHF. This chain joins TRBV2 and TRBJ1-5; 7 nucleotides line up with TRBD1. Germline values: CDR1 SNHLY, CDR2 FYNNEI. V lost 3 bases, J lost 6 bases, and 5 bases stayed unmatched. The CDR3 is 14 residues long.